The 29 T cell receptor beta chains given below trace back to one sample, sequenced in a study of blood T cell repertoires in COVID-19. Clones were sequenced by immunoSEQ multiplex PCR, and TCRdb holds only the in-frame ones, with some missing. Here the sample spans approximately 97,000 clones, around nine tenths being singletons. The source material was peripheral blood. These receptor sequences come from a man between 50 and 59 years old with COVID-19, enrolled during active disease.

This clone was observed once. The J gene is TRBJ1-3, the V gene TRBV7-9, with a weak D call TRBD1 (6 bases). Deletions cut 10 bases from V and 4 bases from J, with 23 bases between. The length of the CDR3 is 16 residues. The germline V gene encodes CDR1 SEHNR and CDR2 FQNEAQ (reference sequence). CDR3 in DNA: TGTGCCACCCTTCAAGAGAGGGGGGGTAGGGGAAACACCATATATTTT. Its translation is CATLQERGGRGNTIYF.

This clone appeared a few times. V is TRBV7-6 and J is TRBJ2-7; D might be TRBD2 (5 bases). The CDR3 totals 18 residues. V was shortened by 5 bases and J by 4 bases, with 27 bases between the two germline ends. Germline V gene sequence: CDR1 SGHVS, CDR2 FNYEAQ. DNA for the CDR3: TGTGCCAGCAGCCCAACGGAGCTAGTTTTCGGCGGGCAGTACGAGCAGTACTTC. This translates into CASSPTELVFGGQYEQYF.

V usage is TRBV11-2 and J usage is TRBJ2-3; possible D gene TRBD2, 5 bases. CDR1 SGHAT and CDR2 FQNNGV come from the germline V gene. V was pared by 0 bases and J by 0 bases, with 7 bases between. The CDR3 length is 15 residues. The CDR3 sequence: CASSLERTSTDTQYF. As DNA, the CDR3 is TGTGCCAGCAGCTTAGAGCGGACTAGCACAGATACGCAGTATTTT. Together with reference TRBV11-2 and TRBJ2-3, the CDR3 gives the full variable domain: EAGVAQSPRYKIIEKRQSVAFWCNPISGHATLYWYQQILGQGPKLLIQFQNNGVVDDSQLPKDRFSAERLKGVDSTLKIQPAKLEDSAVYLCASSLERTSTDTQYFGPGTRLTVL.

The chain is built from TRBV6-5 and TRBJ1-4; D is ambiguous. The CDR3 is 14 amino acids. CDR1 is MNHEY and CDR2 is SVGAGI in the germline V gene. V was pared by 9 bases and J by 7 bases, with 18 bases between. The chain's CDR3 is CARLLEGGGEKLFF. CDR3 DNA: TGTGCCAGACTGCTCGAGGGCGGCGGTGAAAAACTGTTTTTT.

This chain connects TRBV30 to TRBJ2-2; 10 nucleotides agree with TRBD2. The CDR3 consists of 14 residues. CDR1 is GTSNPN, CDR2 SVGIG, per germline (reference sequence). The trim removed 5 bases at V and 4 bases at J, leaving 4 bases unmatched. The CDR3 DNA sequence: TGTGCCTGGGAACTAGCGGGGATCACCGGGGAGCTGTTTTTT. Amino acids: CAWELAGITGELFF.

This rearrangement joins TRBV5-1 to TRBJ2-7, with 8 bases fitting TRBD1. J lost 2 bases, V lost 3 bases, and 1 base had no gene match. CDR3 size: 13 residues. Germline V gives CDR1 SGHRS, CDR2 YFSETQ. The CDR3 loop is CASSSTGAYEQYF. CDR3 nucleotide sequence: TGCGCCAGCAGCTCGACAGGGGCCTACGAGCAGTACTTC.

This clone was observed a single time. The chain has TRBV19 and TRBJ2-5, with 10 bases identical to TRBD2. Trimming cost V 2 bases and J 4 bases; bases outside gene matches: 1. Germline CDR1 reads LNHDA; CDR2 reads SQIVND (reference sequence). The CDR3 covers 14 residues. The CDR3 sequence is CASSISGGAETQYF. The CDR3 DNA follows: TGTGCCAGTAGTATAAGCGGGGGGGCAGAGACCCAGTACTTC.

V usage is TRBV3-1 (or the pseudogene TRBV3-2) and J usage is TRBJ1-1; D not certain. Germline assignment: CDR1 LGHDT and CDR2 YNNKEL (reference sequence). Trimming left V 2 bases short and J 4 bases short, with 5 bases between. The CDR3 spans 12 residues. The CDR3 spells CASSQRVTEAFF. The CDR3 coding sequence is TGTGCCAGCAGCCAACGAGTCACTGAAGCTTTCTTT.

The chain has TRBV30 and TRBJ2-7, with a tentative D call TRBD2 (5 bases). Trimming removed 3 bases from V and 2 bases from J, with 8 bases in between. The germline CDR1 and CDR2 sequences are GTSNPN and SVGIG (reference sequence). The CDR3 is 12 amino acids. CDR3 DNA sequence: TGTGCCTGGAGGCGGGTTACCTACGAGCAGTACTTC. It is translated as CAWRRVTYEQYF.

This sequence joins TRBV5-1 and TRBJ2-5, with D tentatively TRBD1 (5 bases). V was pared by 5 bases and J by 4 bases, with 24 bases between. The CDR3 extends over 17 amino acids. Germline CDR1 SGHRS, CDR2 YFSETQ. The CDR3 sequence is CASSSYPRAAVSETQYF. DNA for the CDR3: TGCGCCAGCAGTTCTTACCCCAGGGCGGCGGTGTCAGAGACCCAGTACTTC.

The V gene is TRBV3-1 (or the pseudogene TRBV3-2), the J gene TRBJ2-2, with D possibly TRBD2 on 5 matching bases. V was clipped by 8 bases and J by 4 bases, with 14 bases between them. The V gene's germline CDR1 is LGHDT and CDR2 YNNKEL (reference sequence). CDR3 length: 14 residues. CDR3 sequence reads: CASSLSAGTGELFF. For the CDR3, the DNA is TGTGCCAGCTCCCTAAGCGCGGGCACCGGGGAGCTGTTTTTT.

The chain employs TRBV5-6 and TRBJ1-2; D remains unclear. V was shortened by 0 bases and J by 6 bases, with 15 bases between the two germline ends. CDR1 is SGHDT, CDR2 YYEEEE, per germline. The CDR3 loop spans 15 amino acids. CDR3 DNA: TGTGCCAGCAGCTTGGTACAGAGTAATAGAGATGGCTACACCTTC. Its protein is CASSLVQSNRDGYTF.

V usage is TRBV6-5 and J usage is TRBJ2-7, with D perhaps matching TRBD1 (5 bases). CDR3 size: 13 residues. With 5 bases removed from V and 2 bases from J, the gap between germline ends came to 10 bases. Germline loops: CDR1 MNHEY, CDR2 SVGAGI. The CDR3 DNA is TGTGCCAGCAGTAACAGGCCTCCCTACGAGCAGTACTTC. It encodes CASSNRPPYEQYF.

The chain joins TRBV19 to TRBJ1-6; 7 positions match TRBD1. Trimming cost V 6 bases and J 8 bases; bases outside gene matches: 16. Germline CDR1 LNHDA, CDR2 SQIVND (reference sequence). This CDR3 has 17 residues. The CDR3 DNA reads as TGTGCCAGTAGGAGACAGGGCGGAAACAATTTTGATTCACCCCTCCACTTT. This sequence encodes CASRRQGGNNFDSPLHF.

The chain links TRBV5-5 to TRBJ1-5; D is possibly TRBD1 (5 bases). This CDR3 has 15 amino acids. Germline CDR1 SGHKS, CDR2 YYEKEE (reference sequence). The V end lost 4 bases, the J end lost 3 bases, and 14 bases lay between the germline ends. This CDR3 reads CASSSGTADNQPQHF. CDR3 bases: TGTGCCAGCAGCAGCGGGACGGCGGACAATCAGCCCCAGCATTTT. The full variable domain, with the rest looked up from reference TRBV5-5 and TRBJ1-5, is DAGVTQSPTHLIKTRGQQVTLRCSPISGHKSVSWYQQVLGQGPQFIFQYYEKEERGRGNFPDRFSARQFPNYSSELNVNALLLGDSALYLCASSSGTADNQPQHFGDGTRLSIL.

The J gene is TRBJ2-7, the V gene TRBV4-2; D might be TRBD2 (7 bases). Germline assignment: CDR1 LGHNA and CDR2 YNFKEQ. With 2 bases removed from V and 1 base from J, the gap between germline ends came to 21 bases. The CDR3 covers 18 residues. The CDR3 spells CASSQPRGALLNSYEQYF. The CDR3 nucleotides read TGTGCCAGCAGCCAACCCCGGGGGGCTCTACTGAATTCCTACGAGCAGTACTTC.

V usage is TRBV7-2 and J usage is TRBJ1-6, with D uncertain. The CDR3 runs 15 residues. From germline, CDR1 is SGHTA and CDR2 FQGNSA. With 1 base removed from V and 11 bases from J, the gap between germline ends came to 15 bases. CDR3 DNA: TGTGCCAGCAGCTTAGTGGTGGGGAACGGGACACCCCTCCACTTT. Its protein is CASSLVVGNGTPLHF.

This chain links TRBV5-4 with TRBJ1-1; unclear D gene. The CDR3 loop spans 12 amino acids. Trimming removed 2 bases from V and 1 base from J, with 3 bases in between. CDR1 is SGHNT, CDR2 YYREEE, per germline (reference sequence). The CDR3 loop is CASSFRNTEAFF. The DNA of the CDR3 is TGTGCCAGCAGCTTCAGGAACACTGAAGCTTTCTTT. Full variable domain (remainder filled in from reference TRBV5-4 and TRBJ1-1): ETGVTQSPTHLIKTRGQQVTLRCSSQSGHNTVSWYQQALGQGPQFIFQYYREEENGRGNFPPRFSGLQFPNYSSELNVNALELDDSALYLCASSFRNTEAFFGQGTRLTVV.

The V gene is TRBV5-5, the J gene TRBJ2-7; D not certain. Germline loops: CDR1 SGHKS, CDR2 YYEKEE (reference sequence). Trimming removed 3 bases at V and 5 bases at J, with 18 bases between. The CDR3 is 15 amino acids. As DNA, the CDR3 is TGTGCCAGCAGCTCCGGGTCTAGGCCAAGCAACGAGCAGTACTTC. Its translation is CASSSGSRPSNEQYF.

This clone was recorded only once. The CDR3 DNA follows: TGTGCCAGCAGTGACAGGGAAAACTATGGCTACACCTTC. Protein sequence: CASSDRENYGYTF. The gene calls are TRBV6-2 or TRBV6-3 and TRBJ1-2, with 7 bases aligning to TRBD1. The CDR3 consists of 13 residues. Germline trimming cut 5 bases from V and 2 bases from J; bases unmatched to any gene: 2. Germline-derived CDR1 and CDR2 are MNHEY and SVGEGT.

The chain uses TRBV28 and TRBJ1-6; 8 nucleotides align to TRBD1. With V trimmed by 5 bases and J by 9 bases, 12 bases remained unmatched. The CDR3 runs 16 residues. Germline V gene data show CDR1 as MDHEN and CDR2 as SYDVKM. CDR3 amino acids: CASSLRRDRRFSPLHF. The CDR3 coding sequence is TGTGCCAGCAGTCTCCGCCGGGACAGGAGGTTTTCACCCCTCCACTTT.

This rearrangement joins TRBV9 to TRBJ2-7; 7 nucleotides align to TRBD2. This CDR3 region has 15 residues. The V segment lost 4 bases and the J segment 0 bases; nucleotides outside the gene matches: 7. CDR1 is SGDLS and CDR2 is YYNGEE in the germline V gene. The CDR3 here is CASSLRGESSYEQYF. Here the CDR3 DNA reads TGTGCCAGCAGCCTCCGGGGGGAGAGCTCCTACGAGCAGTACTTC.

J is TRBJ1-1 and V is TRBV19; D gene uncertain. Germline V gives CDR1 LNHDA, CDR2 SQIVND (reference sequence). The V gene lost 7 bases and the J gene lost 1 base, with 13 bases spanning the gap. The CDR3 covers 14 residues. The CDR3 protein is CASNPDKRNTEAFF. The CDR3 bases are TGTGCCAGTAACCCCGACAAGAGGAACACTGAAGCTTTCTTT. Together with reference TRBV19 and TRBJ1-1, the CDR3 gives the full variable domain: DGGITQSPKYLFRKEGQNVTLSCEQNLNHDAMYWYRQDPGQGLRLIYYSQIVNDFQKGDIAEGYSVSREKKESFPLTVTSAQKNPTAFYLCASNPDKRNTEAFFGQGTRLTVV.

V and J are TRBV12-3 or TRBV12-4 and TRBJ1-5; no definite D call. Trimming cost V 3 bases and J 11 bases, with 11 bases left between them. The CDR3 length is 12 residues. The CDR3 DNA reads TGTGCCAGCAGTTTGAAACATCAATCCCAGCATTTT. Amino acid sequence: CASSLKHQSQHF.

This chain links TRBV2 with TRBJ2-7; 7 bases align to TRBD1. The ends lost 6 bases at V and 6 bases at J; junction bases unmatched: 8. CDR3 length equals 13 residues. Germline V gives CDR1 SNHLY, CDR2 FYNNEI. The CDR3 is CASRFDRAVEQYF. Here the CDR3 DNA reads TGTGCCAGCAGATTCGACAGGGCGGTCGAGCAGTACTTC.

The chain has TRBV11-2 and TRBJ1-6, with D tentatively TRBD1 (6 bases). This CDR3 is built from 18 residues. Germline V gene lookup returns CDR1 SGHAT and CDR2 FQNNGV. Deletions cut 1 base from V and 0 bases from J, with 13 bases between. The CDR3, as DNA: TGTGCCAGCAGCTTAGCCCGGACAGTCCGCTCCTATAATTCACCCCTCCACTTT. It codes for CASSLARTVRSYNSPLHF.

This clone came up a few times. The CDR3 nucleotides read TGTGCCAGCACTGACAGGGGTGGTCAGCCCCAGCATTTT. Encoded protein: CASTDRGGQPQHF. This chain joins TRBV12-3 or TRBV12-4 and TRBJ1-5, with 8 bases lining up with TRBD1. V lost 7 bases and J lost 6; bases outside the gene matches: 5. CDR3 length equals 13 residues.

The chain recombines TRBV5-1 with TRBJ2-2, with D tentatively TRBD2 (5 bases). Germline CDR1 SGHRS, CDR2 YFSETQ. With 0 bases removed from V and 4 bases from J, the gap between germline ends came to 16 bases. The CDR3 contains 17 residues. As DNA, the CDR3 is TGCGCCAGCAGCTTGGCCTCTGGCCCCGCGGGCACCGGGGAGCTGTTTTTT. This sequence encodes CASSLASGPAGTGELFF.

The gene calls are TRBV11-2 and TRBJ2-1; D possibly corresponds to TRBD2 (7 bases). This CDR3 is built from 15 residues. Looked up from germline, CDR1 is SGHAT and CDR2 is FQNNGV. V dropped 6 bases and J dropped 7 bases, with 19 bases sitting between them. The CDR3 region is CASRPPQAGANEQFF. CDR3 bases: TGTGCCAGCAGACCCCCCCAGGCGGGGGCGAATGAGCAGTTCTTC.